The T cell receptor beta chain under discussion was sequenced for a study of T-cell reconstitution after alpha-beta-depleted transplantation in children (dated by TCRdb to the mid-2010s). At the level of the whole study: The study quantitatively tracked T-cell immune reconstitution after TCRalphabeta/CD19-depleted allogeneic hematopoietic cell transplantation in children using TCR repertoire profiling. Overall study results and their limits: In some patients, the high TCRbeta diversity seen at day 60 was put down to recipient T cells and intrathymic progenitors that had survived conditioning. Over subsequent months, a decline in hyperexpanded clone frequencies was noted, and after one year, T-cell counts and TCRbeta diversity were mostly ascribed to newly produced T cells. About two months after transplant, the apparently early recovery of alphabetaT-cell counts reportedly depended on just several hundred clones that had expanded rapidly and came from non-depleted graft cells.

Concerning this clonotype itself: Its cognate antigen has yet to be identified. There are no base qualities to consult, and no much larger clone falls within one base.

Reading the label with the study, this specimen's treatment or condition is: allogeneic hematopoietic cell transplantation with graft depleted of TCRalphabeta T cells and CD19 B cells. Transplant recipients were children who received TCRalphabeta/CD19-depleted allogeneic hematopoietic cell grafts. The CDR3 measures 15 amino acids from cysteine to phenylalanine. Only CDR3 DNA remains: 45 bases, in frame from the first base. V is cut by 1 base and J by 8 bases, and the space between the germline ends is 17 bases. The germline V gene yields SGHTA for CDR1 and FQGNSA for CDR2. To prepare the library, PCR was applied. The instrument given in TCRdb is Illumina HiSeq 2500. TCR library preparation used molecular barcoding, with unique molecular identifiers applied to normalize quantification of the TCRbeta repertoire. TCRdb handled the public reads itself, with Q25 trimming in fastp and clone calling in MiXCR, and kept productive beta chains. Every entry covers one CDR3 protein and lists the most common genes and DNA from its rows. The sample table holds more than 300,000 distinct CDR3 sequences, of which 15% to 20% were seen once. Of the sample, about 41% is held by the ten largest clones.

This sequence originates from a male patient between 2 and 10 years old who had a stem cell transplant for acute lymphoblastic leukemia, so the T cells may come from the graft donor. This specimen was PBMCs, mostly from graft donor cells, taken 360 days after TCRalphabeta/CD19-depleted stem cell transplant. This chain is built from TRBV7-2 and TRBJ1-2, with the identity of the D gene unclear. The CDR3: CASSLDKGAPWGYTF. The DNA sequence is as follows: TGTGCCAGCAGCTTAGATAAAGGAGCTCCTTGGGGCTACACCTTC.